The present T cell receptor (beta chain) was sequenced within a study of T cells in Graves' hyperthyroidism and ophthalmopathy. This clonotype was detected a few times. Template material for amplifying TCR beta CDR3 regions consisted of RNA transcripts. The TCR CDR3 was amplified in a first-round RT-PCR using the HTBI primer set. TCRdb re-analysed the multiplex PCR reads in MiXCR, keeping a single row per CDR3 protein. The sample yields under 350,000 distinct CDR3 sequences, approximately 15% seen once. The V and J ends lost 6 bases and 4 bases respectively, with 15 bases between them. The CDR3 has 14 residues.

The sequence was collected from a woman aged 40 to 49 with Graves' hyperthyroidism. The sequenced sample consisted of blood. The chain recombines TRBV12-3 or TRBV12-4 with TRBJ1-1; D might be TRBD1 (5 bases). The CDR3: CASRRDLGGTEAFF. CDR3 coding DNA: TGTGCCAGCAGAAGGGACCTAGGTGGCACTGAAGCTTTCTTT.